This T cell receptor (beta chain) was documented in a study of spatial heterogeneity in lung cancer. Overall study findings and caveats: Ubiquitous expanded tumor TCRs were seen in blood more at resection than at follow-up.

Each TCR cDNA molecule carried a unique molecular identifier. MiXCR was run by TCRdb on the 5' RACE reads, yielding one entry per CDR3 protein. The sample lists some 29,000 distinct CDR3 sequences, 7.5% to 9.5% occurring once. Only a few counts were recorded for this clonotype. The antigen is undetermined. Sample time point: sample taken at primary tumor resection. Whole RNA was taken from tumor, nontumor lung or frozen PBMC; it was then sequenced unsorted. Untreated early-stage non-small cell lung cancer patients, fewer than 85 in total, were the donors. The sample was PBMCs, taken at surgery. The receptor comes from a female donor with early-stage non-small cell lung cancer.

For the CDR3, the DNA is TGTGCCAGCACCGATCCGACTAGCGGGAGTGAGGGTCAGTACTTC. Translation: CASTDPTSGSEGQYF. This chain uses TRBV12-3 or TRBV12-4 with TRBJ2-4; TRBD2 agrees at 12 bases. The J segment lost 12 bases and the V segment lost 7 bases, leaving 13 bases of the junction unmatched. The CDR3 covers 15 residues.